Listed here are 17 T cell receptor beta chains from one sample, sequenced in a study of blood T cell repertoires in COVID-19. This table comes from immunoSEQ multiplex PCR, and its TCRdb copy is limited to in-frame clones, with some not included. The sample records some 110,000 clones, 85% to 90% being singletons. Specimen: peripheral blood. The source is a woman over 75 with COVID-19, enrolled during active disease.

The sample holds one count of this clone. The CDR3, as DNA: TGTGCCAGCAGCTTCGGTCCGGGAAATGAAGCTTTCTTT. Translating it yields CASSFGPGNEAFF. The rearrangement joins TRBV5-5 to TRBJ1-1; unclear D gene. Germline-derived CDR1 and CDR2 are SGHKS and YYEKEE (reference sequence). V was cut by 2 bases and J by 7 bases, with 12 bases left in between. The CDR3 extends over 13 amino acids. The variable domain in full, completed from reference TRBV5-5 and TRBJ1-1, reads DAGVTQSPTHLIKTRGQQVTLRCSPISGHKSVSWYQQVLGQGPQFIFQYYEKEERGRGNFPDRFSARQFPNYSSELNVNALLLGDSALYLCASSFGPGNEAFFGQGTRLTVV.

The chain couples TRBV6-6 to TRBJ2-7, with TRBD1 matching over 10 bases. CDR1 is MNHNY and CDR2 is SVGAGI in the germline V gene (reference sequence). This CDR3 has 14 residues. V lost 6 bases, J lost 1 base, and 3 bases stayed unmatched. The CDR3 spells CASRRQGASYEQYF. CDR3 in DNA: TGTGCCAGCAGGAGACAGGGGGCGTCCTACGAGCAGTACTTC.

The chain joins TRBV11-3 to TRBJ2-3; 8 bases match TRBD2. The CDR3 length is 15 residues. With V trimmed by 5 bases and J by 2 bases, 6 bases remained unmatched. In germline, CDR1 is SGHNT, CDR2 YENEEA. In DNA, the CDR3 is TGTGCCAGCAGCACAGGACTAGCTGACACAGATACGCAGTATTTT. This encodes CASSTGLADTDTQYF.

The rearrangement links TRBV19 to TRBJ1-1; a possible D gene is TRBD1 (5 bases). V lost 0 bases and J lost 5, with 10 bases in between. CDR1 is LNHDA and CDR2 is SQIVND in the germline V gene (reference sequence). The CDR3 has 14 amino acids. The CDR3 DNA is TGTGCCAGTAGTATAGAGGGAGGGGTTACTGAAGCTTTCTTT. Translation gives CASSIEGGVTEAFF. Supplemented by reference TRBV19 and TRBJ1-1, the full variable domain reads DGGITQSPKYLFRKEGQNVTLSCEQNLNHDAMYWYRQDPGQGLRLIYYSQIVNDFQKGDIAEGYSVSREKKESFPLTVTSAQKNPTAFYLCASSIEGGVTEAFFGQGTRLTVV.

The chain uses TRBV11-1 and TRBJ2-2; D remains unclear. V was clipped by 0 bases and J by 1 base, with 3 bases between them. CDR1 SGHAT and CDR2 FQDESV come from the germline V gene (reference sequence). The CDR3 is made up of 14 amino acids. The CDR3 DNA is TGTGCCAGCAGCTTAGCTCTGAACACCGGGGAGCTGTTTTTT. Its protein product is CASSLALNTGELFF.

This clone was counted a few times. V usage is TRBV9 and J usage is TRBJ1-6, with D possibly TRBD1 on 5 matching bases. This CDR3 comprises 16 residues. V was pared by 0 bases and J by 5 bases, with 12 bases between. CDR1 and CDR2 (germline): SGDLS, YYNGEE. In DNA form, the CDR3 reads TGTGCCAGCAGCGTAGGAGGAGGGACGGATAATTCACCCCTCCACTTT. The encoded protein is CASSVGGGTDNSPLHF.

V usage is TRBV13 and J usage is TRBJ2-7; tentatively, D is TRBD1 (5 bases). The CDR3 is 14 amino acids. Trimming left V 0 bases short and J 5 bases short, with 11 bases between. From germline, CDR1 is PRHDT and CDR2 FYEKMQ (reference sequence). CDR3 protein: CASSLGRVADEQYF. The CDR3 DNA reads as TGTGCCAGCAGCTTAGGCAGGGTAGCTGACGAGCAGTACTTC. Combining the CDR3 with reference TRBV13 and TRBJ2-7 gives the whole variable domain AAGVIQSPRHLIKEKRETATLKCYPIPRHDTVYWYQQGPGQDPQFLISFYEKMQSDKGSIPDRFSAQQFSDYHSELNMSSLELGDSALYFCASSLGRVADEQYFGPGTRLTVT.

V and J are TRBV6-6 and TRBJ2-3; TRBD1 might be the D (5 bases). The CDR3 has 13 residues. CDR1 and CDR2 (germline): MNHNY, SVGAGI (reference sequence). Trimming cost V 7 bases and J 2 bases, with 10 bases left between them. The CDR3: CASIDSPTDTQYF. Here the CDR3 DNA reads TGTGCCAGCATTGACAGTCCCACAGATACGCAGTATTTT.

DNA for the CDR3: TGTGCCAGCAGCCAAGATATCTCTCCCGTTTTGTACTTC. Translated: CASSQDISPVLYF. The chain joins TRBV3-1 (or the pseudogene TRBV3-2) to TRBJ2-7; D is undetermined. Per germline, CDR1 LGHDT and CDR2 YNNKEL (reference sequence). V lost 0 bases and J 12 bases, leaving 15 bases between the germline ends. The length of the CDR3 is 13 residues.

This chain's CDR3 is CASRTGTRVYLTYEQYF. In DNA, the CDR3 is TGTGCAAGTCGCACCGGGACTAGGGTTTACCTTACCTACGAGCAGTACTTC. The chain carries TRBV12-2 and TRBJ2-7; the table's D call of TRBD2 was not tested on the DNA. TRBV12-2 is tagged as a pseudogene. The CDR3 totals 17 residues.

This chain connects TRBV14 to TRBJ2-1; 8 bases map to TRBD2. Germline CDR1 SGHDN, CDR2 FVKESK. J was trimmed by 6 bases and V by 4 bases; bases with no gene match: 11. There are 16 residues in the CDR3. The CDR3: CASSLGDLAGGNEQFF. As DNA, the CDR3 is TGTGCCAGCAGCCTGGGGGATCTAGCGGGCGGCAATGAGCAGTTCTTC. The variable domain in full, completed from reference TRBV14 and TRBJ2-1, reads EAGVTQFPSHSVIEKGQTVTLRCDPISGHDNLYWYRRVMGKEIKFLLHFVKESKQDESGMPNNRFLAERTGGTYSTLKVQPAELEDSGVYFCASSLGDLAGGNEQFFGPGTRLTVL.

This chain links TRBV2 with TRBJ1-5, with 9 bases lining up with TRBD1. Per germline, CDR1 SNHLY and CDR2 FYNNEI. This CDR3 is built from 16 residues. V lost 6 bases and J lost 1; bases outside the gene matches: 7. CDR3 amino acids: CASRGDREESNQPQHF. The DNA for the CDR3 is TGTGCCAGCAGAGGGGACAGGGAGGAAAGCAATCAGCCCCAGCATTTT. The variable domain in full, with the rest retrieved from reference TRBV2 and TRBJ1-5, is EPEVTQTPSHQVTQMGQEVILRCVPISNHLYFYWYRQILGQKVEFLVSFYNNEISEKSEIFDDQFSVERPDGSNFTLKIRSTKLEDSAMYFCASRGDREESNQPQHFGDGTRLSIL.

CDR3 in amino acids: CASSYIRRVDYNEQFF. In nucleotides, the CDR3 is TGTGCCAGCAGTTACATCAGGCGGGTCGACTACAATGAGCAGTTCTTC. The chain uses TRBV6-2 or TRBV6-3 and TRBJ2-1; D is possibly TRBD2 (5 bases). The CDR3 is made up of 16 amino acids. Germline V gene sequence: CDR1 MNHEY, CDR2 SVGEGT. V lost 2 bases and J 3 bases, leaving 14 bases between the germline ends.

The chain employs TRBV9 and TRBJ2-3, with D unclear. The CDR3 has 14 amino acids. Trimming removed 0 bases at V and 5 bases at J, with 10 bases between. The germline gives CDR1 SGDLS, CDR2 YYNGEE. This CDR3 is CASSVESIRDTQYF. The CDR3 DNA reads TGTGCCAGCAGCGTAGAGAGCATCCGAGATACGCAGTATTTT.

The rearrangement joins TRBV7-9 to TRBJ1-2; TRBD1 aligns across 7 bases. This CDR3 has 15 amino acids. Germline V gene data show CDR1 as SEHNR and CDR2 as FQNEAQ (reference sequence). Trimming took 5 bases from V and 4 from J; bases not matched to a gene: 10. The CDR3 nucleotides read TGTGCCAGCAGCCGGGACAGCCAACTTTTCTATGGCTACACCTTC. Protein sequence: CASSRDSQLFYGYTF.

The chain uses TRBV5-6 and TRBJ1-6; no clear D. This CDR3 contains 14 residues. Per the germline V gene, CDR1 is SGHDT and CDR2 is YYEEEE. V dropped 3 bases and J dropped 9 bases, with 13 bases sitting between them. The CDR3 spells CASSSPEGISPLHF. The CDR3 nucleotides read TGTGCCAGCAGCTCCCCAGAGGGAATTTCACCCCTCCACTTT.

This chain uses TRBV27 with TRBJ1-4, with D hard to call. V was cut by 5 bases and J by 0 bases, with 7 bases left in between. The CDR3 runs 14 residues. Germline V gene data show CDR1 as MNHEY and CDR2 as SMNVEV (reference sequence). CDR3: CASSPLATNEKLFF. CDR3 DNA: TGTGCCAGCAGTCCTCTTGCAACTAATGAAAAACTGTTTTTT.